This section outlines one T cell receptor (beta chain) sequence together with its context. Sequencing used immunoSEQ multiplex PCR; TCRdb keeps in-frame clones, though not all of them. The table lists more than 95,000 clones, approximately 93% of them singletons. The source of the sample is a study of control samples from healthy donors and cancer patients. This CDR3 region has 17 residues. The germline V gene has CDR1 SQVTM and CDR2 ANQGSEA. J was trimmed by 4 bases and V by 2 bases; bases with no gene match: 11. The sequence was obtained from a man between 18 and 35 years old in good health. This chain uses TRBV29-1 with TRBJ1-1, with 12 nucleotides matching TRBD1. Input material: blood. The CDR3 nucleotides read TGCAGCGTTGAATCGGGGACAGGGGGCTTAAGTCTCACTGAAGCTTTCTTT. This encodes CSVESGTGGLSLTEAFF.